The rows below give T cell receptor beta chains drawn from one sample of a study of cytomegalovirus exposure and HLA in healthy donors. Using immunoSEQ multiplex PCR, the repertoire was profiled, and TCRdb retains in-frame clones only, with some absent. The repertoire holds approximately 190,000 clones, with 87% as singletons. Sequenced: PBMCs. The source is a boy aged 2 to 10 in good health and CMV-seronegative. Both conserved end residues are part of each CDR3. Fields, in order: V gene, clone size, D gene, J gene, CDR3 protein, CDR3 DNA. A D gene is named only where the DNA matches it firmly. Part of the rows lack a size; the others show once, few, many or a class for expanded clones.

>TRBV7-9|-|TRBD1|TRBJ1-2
CSSSHPEKQGDDYGYTF
TGTTCCAGCAGCCACCCTGAGAAACAGGGGGACGACTATGGCTACACCTTC
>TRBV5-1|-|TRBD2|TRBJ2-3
CASSSGAGGPDTQYF
TGCGCCAGCAGCTCGGGGGCGGGAGGACCAGATACGCAGTATTTT
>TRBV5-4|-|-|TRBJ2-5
CASSLTGTETQYF
TGTGCCAGCAGCTTGACAGGGACGGAGACCCAGTACTTC
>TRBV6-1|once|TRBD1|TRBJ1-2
CASRRDSGQNRYTF
TGTGCCAGCCGGCGTGACTCGGGACAGAACCGCTACACCTTC
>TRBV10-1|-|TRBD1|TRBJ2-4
CASSDPRDRKNIQYF
TGCGCCAGCAGTGACCCCCGGGACAGAAAAAACATTCAGTACTTC
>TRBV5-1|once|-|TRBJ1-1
CASSQGGVVLNTEAFF
TGCGCCAGCAGCCAGGGAGGGGTGGTGTTGAACACTGAAGCTTTCTTT
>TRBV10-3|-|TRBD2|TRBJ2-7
CAISPSTSGGSYEQYF
TGTGCCATCAGCCCATCGACTAGCGGGGGTTCCTACGAGCAGTACTTC
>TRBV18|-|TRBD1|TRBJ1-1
CASSPSNDRGRIF
TGTGCCAGCTCACCATCCAACGACAGGGGGCGGATCTTT
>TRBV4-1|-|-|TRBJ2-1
CASSQGRVNEQFF
TGCGCCAGCAGCCAAGGGAGGGTCAATGAGCAGTTCTTC
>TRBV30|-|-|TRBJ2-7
CAYSPTDEQYF
TGTGCCTATTCCCCTACGGACGAGCAGTACTTC
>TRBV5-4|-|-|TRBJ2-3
CASSTFSTDTQYF
TGTGCCAGCAGCACTTTTAGCACAGATACGCAGTATTTT
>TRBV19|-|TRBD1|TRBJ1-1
CASSMRTGANTEAFF
TGTGCCAGTAGTATGCGCACAGGGGCGAACACTGAAGCTTTCTTT
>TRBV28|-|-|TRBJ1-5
CASSLAGGGSNQPQHF
TGTGCCAGCAGTTTAGCAGGAGGCGGTAGCAATCAGCCCCAGCATTTT
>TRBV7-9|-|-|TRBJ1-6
CSSSPGGVNNSPLHF
TGTTCCAGCAGCCCGGGGGGGGTTAATAATTCACCCCTCCACTTT
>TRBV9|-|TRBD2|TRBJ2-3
CASSPLGAGADTQYF
TGTGCCAGCAGCCCCCTAGGGGCGGGAGCCGATACGCAGTATTTT
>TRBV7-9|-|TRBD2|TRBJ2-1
CASSDPPRLAGGGYNEQFF
TGTGCCAGCAGCGACCCCCCCCGACTAGCGGGAGGAGGCTACAATGAGCAGTTCTTC
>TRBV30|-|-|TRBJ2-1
CAWITLAPYNEQFF
TGTGCCTGGATTACCCTAGCCCCCTACAATGAGCAGTTCTTC
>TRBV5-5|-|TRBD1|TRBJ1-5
CASSLGTGFSVGNQPQHF
TGTGCCAGCAGCTTGGGGACAGGGTTTTCGGTGGGCAATCAGCCCCAGCATTTT
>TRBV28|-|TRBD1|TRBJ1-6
CASRSETGENSPLHF
TGTGCCAGCAGAAGTGAGACAGGGGAGAATTCACCCCTCCACTTT
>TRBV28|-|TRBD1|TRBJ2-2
CASNPGQGISNTGELFF
TGTGCCAGCAACCCGGGACAGGGGATTTCGAACACCGGGGAGCTGTTTTTT
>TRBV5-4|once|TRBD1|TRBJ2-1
CASSLQQGGVGEQFF
TGTGCCAGCAGCCTTCAACAGGGGGGAGTTGGTGAGCAGTTCTTC
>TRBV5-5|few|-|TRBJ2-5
CASRYENTGLRWETQYF
TGTGCCAGCAGATACGAAAACACGGGACTCCGATGGGAGACCCAGTACTTC
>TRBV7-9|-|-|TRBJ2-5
CASRDTDLQETQYF
TGTGCCAGCCGGGACACAGATCTCCAAGAGACCCAGTACTTC
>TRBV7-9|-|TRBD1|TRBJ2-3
CASSARTGEARTDTQYF
TGTGCCAGCAGCGCCAGAACAGGGGAAGCACGCACAGATACGCAGTATTTT
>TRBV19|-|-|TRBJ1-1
CASRAGGTNTEAFF
TGTGCCAGTAGGGCGGGGGGGACGAACACTGAAGCTTTCTTT
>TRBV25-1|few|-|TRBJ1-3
CASSDPGVSGNTIYF
TGTGCCAGCAGTGATCCGGGGGTATCTGGAAACACCATATATTTT
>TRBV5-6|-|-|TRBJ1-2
CASSSPGTSGVQGYTF
TGTGCCAGCAGCTCGCCCGGGACCTCAGGGGTCCAGGGCTACACCTTC
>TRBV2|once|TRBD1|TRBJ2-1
CASCWTGVNNEQFF
TGTGCCAGCTGTTGGACAGGGGTGAACAATGAGCAGTTCTTC
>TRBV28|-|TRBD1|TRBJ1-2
CASSLSARGWVSTF
TGTGCCAGCAGTTTATCAGCCAGGGGGTGGGTTTCCACCTTC
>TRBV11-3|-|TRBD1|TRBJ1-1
CASSAGTGRYAEAFF
TGTGCCAGCAGCGCCGGGACAGGGAGATACGCTGAAGCTTTCTTT
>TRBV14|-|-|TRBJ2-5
CASSRVAAAETQYF
TGTGCCAGCAGCCGTGTTGCGGCAGCAGAGACCCAGTACTTC
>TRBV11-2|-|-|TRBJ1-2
CASSLGDYGYTF
TGTGCCAGCAGCTTAGGAGACTATGGCTACACCTTC
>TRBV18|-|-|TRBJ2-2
CASSPRAAGGGFGELFF
TGTGCCAGCTCACCACGTGCGGCCGGAGGCGGATTCGGGGAGCTGTTTTTT
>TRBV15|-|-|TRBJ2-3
CATSREGGTDTQYF
TGTGCCACCAGCAGGGAGGGTGGGACAGATACGCAGTATTTT
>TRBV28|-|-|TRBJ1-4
CASSFSANEKLFF
TGTGCCAGCAGTTTTTCTGCGAATGAAAAACTGTTTTTT
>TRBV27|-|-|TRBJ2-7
CASSISPQGYEQYF
TGTGCCAGCAGTATTAGCCCCCAGGGCTACGAGCAGTACTTC
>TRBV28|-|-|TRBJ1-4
CASSSGQPEKLFF
TGTGCCAGCAGTTCTGGACAGCCAGAAAAACTGTTTTTT
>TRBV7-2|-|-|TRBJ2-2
CASSLVPSGELFF
TGTGCCAGCAGCTTAGTCCCCTCCGGGGAGCTGTTTTTT
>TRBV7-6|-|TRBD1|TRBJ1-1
CASSLAPPGQEGEAFF
TGTGCCAGCAGCTTAGCGCCTCCGGGACAGGAGGGTGAAGCTTTCTTT
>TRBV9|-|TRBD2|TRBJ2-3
CASSVGTSGGGPQYF
TGTGCCAGCAGCGTGGGGACTAGCGGGGGAGGACCGCAGTATTTT
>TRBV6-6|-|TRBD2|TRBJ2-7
CATTSATYEQYF
TGCGCTACCACTAGCGCGACTTACGAGCAGTACTTC
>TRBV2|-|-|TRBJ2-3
CASLRGGFTDTQYF
TGTGCCAGCCTCAGAGGCGGTTTCACAGATACGCAGTATTTT
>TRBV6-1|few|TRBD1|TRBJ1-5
CASSWTGEVQPQHF
TGTGCCAGCAGTTGGACAGGGGAGGTCCAGCCCCAGCATTTT
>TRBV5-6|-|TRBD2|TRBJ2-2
CASSQFSGGANTGELFF
TGTGCCAGCAGCCAATTTAGCGGGGGGGCTAACACCGGGGAGCTGTTTTTT